Below, 14 T cell receptor beta chains from the same sample are listed, as sequenced in a study of cytomegalovirus exposure and HLA in healthy donors. The PCR employed 60 Vbeta primers together with 13 Jbeta primers. TCRdb's copy holds only in-frame clones and misses some; the assay was immunoSEQ multiplex PCR. The profile shows roughly 100,000 clones, under 85% of them singletons. Sequencing used PBMCs. These receptors all come from a man aged 50-60 years in good health and CMV-seropositive.

This clone was seen once. The chain combines TRBV28 with TRBJ1-2; 9 nucleotides line up with TRBD1. The germline CDR1 and CDR2 sequences are MDHEN and SYDVKM. This CDR3 comprises 12 residues. V dropped 11 bases and J dropped 4; count of bases not matched to a gene: 5. The CDR3 spells CAGGQGAYGYTF. In nucleotides, the CDR3 is TGTGCCGGGGGACAGGGAGCCTATGGCTACACCTTC.

The chain is built from TRBV9 and TRBJ2-1, with 10 bases aligning to TRBD2. The CDR3 is made up of 16 amino acids. Trimming cost V 2 bases and J 7 bases; bases outside gene matches: 9. In germline, CDR1 is SGDLS, CDR2 YYNGEE. This CDR3 is CASSVSGSSGSNEQFF. The CDR3 DNA follows: TGTGCCAGCAGCGTTTCCGGGTCTAGCGGGAGTAATGAGCAGTTCTTC.

This rearrangement joins TRBV30 to TRBJ2-1; no reliable D call. V lost 2 bases and J lost 7, with 15 bases in between. The CDR3 loop spans 14 amino acids. Germline values: CDR1 GTSNPN, CDR2 SVGIG (reference sequence). CDR3 nucleotide sequence: TGTGCCTGGAGTCTAATAGTATTCCGGAATGAGCAGTTCTTC. This gives the protein CAWSLIVFRNEQFF.

This chain connects TRBV5-1 to TRBJ2-7, with 8 bases matching TRBD1. CDR3 length equals 14 residues. From germline, CDR1 is SGHRS and CDR2 YFSETQ. V gave up 4 bases and J gave up 5 bases; unmatched junction bases: 8. DNA for the CDR3: TGCGCCAGCAGCCAGGGACAGGCTCTGGACGAGCAGTACTTC. Its translation is CASSQGQALDEQYF.

In its sample, this clone was seen once. The rearrangement links TRBV11-2 to TRBJ2-7; D is perhaps TRBD2 (5 bases). Germline values: CDR1 SGHAT, CDR2 FQNNGV. This CDR3 comprises 13 residues. Deletions cut 0 bases from V and 4 bases from J, with 7 bases between. CDR3 DNA: TGTGCCAGCAGCTTAGATCGGGGATACGAGCAGTACTTC. It encodes CASSLDRGYEQYF.

The chain uses TRBV30 and TRBJ2-5; D remains ambiguous. The last part of the DNA fits TRBJ2-7 better; the J call may be wrong. The CDR3 runs to 13 residues. Per the germline V gene, CDR1 is GTSNPN and CDR2 is SVGIG (reference sequence). The DNA for the CDR3 is TGTGCCTGGAGTGTACTTTCTTCCTACGAGCAGTACTTC. Protein product: CAWSVLSSYEQYF.

The table lists this clone with a count of one. This rearrangement joins TRBV5-1 to TRBJ1-1, with TRBD1 matching 8 bases. J lost 5 bases, V lost 0 bases, and 18 bases had no gene match. Germline-derived CDR1 and CDR2 are SGHRS and YFSETQ. The CDR3 has 19 residues. CDR3 sequence reads: CASSLEAGGVSIVGTEAFF. The DNA of the CDR3 is TGCGCCAGCAGCTTGGAGGCAGGGGGCGTTAGTATTGTAGGGACTGAAGCTTTCTTT.

This rearrangement joins TRBV28 to TRBJ2-2; 8 bases align to TRBD1. This CDR3 comprises 15 residues. Germline V gene data show CDR1 as MDHEN and CDR2 as SYDVKM. V lost 7 bases and J lost 4; bases outside the gene matches: 8. The CDR3 protein is CASTSGGAGTGELFF. The DNA for the CDR3 is TGTGCCAGCACCTCAGGGGGCGCGGGCACCGGGGAGCTGTTTTTT.

The chain's CDR3 is CASSLGTGGNSPLHF. The CDR3 DNA reads TGTGCCAGCAGCCTCGGGACAGGGGGAAATTCACCCCTCCACTTT. The chain joins TRBV6-6 to TRBJ1-6, with TRBD1 matching over 11 bases. The trim removed 6 bases at V and 7 bases at J, leaving 5 bases unmatched. Per the germline V gene, CDR1 is MNHNY and CDR2 is SVGAGI (reference sequence). The CDR3 totals 15 residues.

This rearrangement joins TRBV5-1 to TRBJ2-5; 9 bases are a match to TRBD1. TRBJ2-7 matches the DNA end more closely, so the J call is doubtful. CDR1 and CDR2 from the germline V gene are SGHRS and YFSETQ. CDR3 length: 15 amino acids. DNA for the CDR3: TGCGCCAGCAGCCAGCCCGGGACAGGGCGCTACGAGCAGTACTTC. This gives the protein CASSQPGTGRYEQYF.

The sample holds a few counts of this clone. This chain joins TRBV30 and TRBJ2-7; D is undetermined. Between the trimmed V and J ends, which lost 6 bases and 8 bases, there was a span of 11 bases. This CDR3 comprises 10 residues. Germline lookup yields CDR1 GTSNPN and CDR2 SVGIG (reference sequence). CDR3: CACIKEKQYF. CDR3 nucleotide sequence: TGTGCCTGCATCAAGGAGAAGCAGTACTTC.

V and J are TRBV27 and TRBJ2-3; D may be TRBD2 (6 bases). CDR1 MNHEY and CDR2 SMNVEV come from the germline V gene (reference sequence). The CDR3 loop spans 16 amino acids. The V end was cut by 4 bases, the J end by 5 bases, with 19 bases between. CDR3 bases: TGTGCCAGCAGTTCCCCAAGTAGCGGCGTGGGAGATACGCAGTATTTT. It is translated as CASSSPSSGVGDTQYF.

The rearrangement uses TRBV4-1 and TRBJ1-2, with a possible D match to TRBD1 (6 bases). The CDR3 loop spans 15 amino acids. V lost 0 bases to trimming and J lost 8 bases, with 16 bases between them. Germline V CDR1 and CDR2: MGHRA, YSYEKL. The CDR3 spells CASSQDLAGVIGYTF. The CDR3 DNA sequence: TGCGCCAGCAGCCAAGATCTCGCAGGGGTGATCGGCTACACCTTC.

The chain uses TRBV30 and TRBJ2-7; D is undetermined. The CDR3 extends over 11 amino acids. With 2 bases removed from V and 2 bases from J, the gap between germline ends came to 4 bases. Germline assignment: CDR1 GTSNPN and CDR2 SVGIG (reference sequence). CDR3 loop: CAWSIAYEQYF. The CDR3 nucleotides are TGTGCCTGGAGTATAGCCTACGAGCAGTACTTC.